This entry concerns a single T cell receptor (beta chain). In TCRdb, the 5' RACE reads were re-called with MiXCR into one record per CDR3 protein. The sample carries 45,000 to 55,000 distinct CDR3 sequences, about a fifth recorded once. These data belong to a study of chronic HIV infection and antiretroviral therapy. This CDR3 comprises 14 residues. Germline V gives CDR1 MNHEY, CDR2 SMNVEV (reference sequence). V was shortened by 7 bases and J by 5 bases, with 16 bases between the two germline ends. The chain employs TRBV27 and TRBJ2-3, with D perhaps TRBD1 or TRBD2 (5 bases each). Material: peripheral blood. The TCR comes from an adult who had HIV and had not received antiretroviral therapy, or was an uninfected healthy control (not recorded which). The DNA of the CDR3 is TGTGCCAGCACCCCCGTCTCGGGGCGAGATACGCAGTATTTT. Protein sequence: CASTPVSGRDTQYF.